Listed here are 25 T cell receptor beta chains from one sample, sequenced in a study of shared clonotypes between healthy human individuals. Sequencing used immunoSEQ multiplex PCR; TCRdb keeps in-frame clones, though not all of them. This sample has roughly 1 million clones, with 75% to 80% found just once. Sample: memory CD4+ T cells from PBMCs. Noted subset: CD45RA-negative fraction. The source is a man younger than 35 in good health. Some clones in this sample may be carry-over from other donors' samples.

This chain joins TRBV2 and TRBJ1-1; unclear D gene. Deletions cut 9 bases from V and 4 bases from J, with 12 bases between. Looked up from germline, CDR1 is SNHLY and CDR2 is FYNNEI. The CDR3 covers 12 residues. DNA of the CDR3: TGTGCCAGTCGCAAGGTGCTCACTGAAGCTTTCTTT. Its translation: CASRKVLTEAFF.

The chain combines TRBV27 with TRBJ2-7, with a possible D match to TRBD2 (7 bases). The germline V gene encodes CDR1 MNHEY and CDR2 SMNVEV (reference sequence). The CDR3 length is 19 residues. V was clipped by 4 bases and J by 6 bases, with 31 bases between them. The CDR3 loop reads CASSYERWGGGGNSPEQYF. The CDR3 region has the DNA TGTGCCAGCAGTTATGAACGCTGGGGAGGGGGAGGGAACTCCCCCGAGCAGTACTTC.

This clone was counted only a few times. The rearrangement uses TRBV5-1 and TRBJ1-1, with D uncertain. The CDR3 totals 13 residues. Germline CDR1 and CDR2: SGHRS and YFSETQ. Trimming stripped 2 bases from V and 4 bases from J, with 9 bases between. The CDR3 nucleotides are TGCGCCAGCAGCTTCGAGGGCTTCACTGAAGCTTTCTTT. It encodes CASSFEGFTEAFF.

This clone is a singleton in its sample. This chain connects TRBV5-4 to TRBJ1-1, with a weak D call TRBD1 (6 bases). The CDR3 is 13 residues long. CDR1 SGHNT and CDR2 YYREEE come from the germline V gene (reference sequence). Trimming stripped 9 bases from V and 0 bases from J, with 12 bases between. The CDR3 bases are TGTGCCACAGCAGGGGTTTTGAACACTGAAGCTTTCTTT. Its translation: CATAGVLNTEAFF.

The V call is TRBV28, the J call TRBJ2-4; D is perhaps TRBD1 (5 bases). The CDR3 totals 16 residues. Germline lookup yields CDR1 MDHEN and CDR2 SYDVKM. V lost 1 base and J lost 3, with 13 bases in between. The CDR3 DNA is TGTGCCAGCAGTTTATTTACAGGAACCTACAAAAACATTCAGTACTTC. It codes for CASSLFTGTYKNIQYF.

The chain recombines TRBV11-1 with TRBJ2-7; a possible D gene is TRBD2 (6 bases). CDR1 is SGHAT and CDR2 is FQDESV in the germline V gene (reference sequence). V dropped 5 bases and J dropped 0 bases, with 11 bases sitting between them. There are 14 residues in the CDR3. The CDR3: CASSGGLHSYEQYF. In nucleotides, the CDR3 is TGTGCCAGCAGCGGGGGACTCCACTCCTACGAGCAGTACTTC.

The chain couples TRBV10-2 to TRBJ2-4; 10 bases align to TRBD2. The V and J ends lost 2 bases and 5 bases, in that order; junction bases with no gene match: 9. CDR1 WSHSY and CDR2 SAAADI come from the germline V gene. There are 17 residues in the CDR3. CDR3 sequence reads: CASSETTRTSGQNIQYF. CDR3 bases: TGCGCCAGCAGTGAGACTACTAGGACTAGCGGCCAAAACATTCAGTACTTC.

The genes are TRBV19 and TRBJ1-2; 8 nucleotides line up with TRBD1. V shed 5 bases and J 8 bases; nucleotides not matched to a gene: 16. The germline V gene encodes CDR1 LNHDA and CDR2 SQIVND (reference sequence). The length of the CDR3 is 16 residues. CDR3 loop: CASSPAGQDPAGGYTF. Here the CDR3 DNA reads TGTGCCAGTAGTCCCGCGGGACAGGACCCCGCGGGGGGCTACACCTTC.

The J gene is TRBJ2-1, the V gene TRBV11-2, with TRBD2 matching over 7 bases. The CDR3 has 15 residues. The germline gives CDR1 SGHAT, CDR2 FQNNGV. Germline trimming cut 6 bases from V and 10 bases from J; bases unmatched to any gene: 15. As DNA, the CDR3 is TGTGCCAGCAGAGTGGTTGTTGCGGGAGTGGGGGAGCAGTTCTTC. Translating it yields CASRVVVAGVGEQFF.

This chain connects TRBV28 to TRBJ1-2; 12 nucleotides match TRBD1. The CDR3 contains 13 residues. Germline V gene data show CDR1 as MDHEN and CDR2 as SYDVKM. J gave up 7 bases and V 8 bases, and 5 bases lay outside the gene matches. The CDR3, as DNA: TGTGCCAGCGGCCGGGACAGGGGGCCTGGCTACACCTTC. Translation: CASGRDRGPGYTF.

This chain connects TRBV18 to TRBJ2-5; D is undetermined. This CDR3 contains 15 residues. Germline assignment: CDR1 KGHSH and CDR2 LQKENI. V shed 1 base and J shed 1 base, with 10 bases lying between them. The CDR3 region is CASSPRLGPQETQYF. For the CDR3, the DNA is TGTGCCAGCTCACCACGGTTGGGTCCCCAAGAGACCCAGTACTTC.

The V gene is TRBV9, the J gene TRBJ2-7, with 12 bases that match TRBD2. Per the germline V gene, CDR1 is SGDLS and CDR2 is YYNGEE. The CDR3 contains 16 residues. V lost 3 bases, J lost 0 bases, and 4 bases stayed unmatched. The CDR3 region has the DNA TGTGCCAGCAGCGCAGGACTAGCGGGGTACTCCTACGAGCAGTACTTC. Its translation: CASSAGLAGYSYEQYF. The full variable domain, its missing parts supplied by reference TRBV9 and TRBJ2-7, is DSGVTQTPKHLITATGQRVTLRCSPRSGDLSVYWYQQSLDQGLQFLIQYYNGEERAKGNILERFSAQQFPDLHSELNLSSLELGDSALYFCASSAGLAGYSYEQYFGPGTRLTVT.

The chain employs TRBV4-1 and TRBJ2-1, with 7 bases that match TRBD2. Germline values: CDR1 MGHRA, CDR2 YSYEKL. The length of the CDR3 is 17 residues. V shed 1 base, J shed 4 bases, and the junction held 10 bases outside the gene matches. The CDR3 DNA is TGCGCCAGCAGCCAAGTCGCCAGCGGGATAAGGTACAATGAGCAGTTCTTC. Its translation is CASSQVASGIRYNEQFF.

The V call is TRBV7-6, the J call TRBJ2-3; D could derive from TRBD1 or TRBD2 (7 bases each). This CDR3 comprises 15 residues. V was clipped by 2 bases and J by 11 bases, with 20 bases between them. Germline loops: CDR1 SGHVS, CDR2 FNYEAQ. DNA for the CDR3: TGTGCCAGCAGCTTACAAAGGGGAGGGGGACAGCAGCAGTATTTT. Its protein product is CASSLQRGGGQQQYF.

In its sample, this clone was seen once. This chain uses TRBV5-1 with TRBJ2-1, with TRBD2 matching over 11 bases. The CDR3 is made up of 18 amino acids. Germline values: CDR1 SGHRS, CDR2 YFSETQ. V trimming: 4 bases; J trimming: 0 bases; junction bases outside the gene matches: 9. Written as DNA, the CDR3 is TGCGCCAGCAGCCTCACTTTTAGCGGGAGGGTCTCCTACAATGAGCAGTTCTTC. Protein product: CASSLTFSGRVSYNEQFF.

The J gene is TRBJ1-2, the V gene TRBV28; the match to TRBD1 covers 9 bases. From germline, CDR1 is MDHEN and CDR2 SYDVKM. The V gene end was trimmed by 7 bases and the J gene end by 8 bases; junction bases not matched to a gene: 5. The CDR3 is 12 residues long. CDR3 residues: CASNPQGAGYTF. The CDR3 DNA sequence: TGTGCCAGCAACCCACAGGGGGCGGGCTACACCTTC.

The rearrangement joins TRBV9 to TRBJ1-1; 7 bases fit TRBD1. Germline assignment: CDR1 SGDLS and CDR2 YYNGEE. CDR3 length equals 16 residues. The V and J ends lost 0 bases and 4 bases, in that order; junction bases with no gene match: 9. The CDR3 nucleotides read TGTGCCAGCAGCGTAGAGCAGGGGGGCTTAGGCACTGAAGCTTTCTTT. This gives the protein CASSVEQGGLGTEAFF. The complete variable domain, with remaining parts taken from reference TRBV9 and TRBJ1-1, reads DSGVTQTPKHLITATGQRVTLRCSPRSGDLSVYWYQQSLDQGLQFLIQYYNGEERAKGNILERFSAQQFPDLHSELNLSSLELGDSALYFCASSVEQGGLGTEAFFGQGTRLTVV.

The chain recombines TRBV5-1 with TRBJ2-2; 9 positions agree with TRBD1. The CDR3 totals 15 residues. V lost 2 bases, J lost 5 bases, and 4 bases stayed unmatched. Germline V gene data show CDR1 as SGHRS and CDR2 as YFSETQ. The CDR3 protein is CASSFRTGETGELFF. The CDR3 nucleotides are TGCGCCAGCAGCTTCCGGACAGGGGAGACCGGGGAGCTGTTTTTT.

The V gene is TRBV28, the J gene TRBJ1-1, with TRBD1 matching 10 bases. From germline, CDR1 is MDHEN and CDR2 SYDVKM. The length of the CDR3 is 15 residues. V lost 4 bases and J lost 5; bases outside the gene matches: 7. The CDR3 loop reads CASSSRDRGRTEAFF. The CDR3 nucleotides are TGTGCCAGCAGTTCCAGGGACAGGGGAAGGACTGAAGCTTTCTTT.

CDR3 in amino acids: CASSFTRGNEKLFF. In DNA form, the CDR3 reads TGTGCCAGCAGCTTCACCCGGGGGAATGAAAAACTGTTTTTT. The V call is TRBV6-6, the J call TRBJ1-4; the D gene is possibly TRBD1 (5 bases). The ends were cut back, 6 bases at V and 5 bases at J, with 13 bases in the middle. The CDR3 has 14 amino acids. Germline CDR1 reads MNHNY; CDR2 reads SVGAGI (reference sequence).

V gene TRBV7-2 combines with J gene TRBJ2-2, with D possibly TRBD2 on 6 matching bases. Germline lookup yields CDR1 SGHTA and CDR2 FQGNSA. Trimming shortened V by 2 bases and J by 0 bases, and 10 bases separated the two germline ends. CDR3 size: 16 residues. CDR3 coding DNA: TGTGCCAGCAGCTTACGACAGCGGGCGAACACCGGGGAGCTGTTTTTT. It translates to CASSLRQRANTGELFF.

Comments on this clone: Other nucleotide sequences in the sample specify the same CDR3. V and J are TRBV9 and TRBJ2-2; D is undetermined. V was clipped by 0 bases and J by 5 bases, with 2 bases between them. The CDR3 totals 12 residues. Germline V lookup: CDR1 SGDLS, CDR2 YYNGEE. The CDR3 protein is CASSVGTGELFF. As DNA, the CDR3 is TGTGCCAGCAGCGTAGGAACCGGGGAGCTGTTTTTT.

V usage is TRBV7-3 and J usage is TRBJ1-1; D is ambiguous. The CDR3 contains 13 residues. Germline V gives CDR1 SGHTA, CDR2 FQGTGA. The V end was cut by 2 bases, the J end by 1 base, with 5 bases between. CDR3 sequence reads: CASSLFKNTEAFF. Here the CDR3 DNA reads TGTGCCAGCAGCTTATTCAAGAACACTGAAGCTTTCTTT.

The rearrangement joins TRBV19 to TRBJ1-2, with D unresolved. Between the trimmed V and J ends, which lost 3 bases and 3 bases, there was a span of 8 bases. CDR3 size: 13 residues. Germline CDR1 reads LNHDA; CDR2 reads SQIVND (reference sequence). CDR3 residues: CASSIDAHYGYTF. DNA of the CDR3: TGTGCCAGTAGTATCGACGCACACTATGGCTACACCTTC.

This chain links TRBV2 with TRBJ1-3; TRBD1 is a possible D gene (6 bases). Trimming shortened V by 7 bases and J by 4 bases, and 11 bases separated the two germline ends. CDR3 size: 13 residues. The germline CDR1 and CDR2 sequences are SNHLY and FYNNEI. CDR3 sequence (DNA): TGTGCCAGCAATCGGGACATAGGAAACACCATATATTTT. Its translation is CASNRDIGNTIYF.